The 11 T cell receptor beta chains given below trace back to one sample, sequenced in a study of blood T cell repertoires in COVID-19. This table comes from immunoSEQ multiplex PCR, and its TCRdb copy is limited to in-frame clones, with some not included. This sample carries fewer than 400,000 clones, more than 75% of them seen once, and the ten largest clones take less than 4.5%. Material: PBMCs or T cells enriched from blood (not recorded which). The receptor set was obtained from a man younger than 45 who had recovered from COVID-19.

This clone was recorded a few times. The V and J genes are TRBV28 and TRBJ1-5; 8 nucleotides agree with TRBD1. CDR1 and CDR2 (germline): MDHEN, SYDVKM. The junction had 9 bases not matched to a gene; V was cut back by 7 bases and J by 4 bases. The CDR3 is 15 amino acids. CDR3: CASTTAGTGNQPQHF. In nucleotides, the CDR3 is TGTGCCAGCACGACCGCCGGGACAGGTAATCAGCCCCAGCATTTT.

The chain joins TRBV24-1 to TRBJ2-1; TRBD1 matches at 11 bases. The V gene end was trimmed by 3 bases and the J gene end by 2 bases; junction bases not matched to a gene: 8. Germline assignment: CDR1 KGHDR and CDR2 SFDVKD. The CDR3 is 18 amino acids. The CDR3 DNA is TGTGCCACCAGTGATCCTTCCCGGACAGGGGGCGCCTACAATGAGCAGTTCTTC. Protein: CATSDPSRTGGAYNEQFF.

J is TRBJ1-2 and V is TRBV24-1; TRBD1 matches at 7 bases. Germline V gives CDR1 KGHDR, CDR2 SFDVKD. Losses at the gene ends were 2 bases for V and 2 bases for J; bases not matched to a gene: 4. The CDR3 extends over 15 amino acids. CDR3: CATSDSDRLNYGYTF. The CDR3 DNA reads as TGTGCCACCAGTGATTCGGACAGGCTAAACTATGGCTACACCTTC.

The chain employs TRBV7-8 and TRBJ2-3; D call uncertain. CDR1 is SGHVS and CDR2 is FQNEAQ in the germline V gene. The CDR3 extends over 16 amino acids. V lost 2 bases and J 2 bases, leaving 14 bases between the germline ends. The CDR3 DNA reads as TGTGCCAGCAGCTTAACCTCACGAAAGCACACAGATACGCAGTATTTT. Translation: CASSLTSRKHTDTQYF.

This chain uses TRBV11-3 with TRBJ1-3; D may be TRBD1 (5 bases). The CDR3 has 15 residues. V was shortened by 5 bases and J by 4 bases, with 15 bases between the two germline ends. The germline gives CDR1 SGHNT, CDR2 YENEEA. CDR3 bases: TGTGCCAGCAGCCACTTCGGGACTCCCGGAAACACCATATATTTT. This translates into CASSHFGTPGNTIYF.

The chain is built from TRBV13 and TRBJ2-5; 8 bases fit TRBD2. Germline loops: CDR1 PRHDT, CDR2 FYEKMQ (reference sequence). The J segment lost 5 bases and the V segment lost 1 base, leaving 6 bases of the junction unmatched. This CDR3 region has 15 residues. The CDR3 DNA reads TGTGCCAGCAGCTTAGTAGGACTAGCAGGGGAGACCCAGTACTTC. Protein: CASSLVGLAGETQYF.

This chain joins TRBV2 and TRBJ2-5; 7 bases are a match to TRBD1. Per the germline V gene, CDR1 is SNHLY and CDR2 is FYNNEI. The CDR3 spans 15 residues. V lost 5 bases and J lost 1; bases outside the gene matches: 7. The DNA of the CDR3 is TGTGCCAGCAGTAAAGAGGACAGGTCCCAAGAGACCCAGTACTTC. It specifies CASSKEDRSQETQYF.

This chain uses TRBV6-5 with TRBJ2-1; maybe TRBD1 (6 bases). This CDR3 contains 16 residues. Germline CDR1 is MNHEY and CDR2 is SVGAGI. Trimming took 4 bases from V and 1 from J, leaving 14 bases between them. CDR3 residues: CASSFVQGRSYNEQFF. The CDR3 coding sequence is TGTGCCAGCAGTTTCGTACAGGGAAGGTCCTACAATGAGCAGTTCTTC.

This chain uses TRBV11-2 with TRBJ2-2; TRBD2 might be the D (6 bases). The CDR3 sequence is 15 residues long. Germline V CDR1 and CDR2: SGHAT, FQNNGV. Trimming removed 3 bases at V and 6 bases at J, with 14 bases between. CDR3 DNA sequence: TGTGCCAGCAGCTTTTACGGGAGAGGGGCCGGGGAGCTGTTTTTT. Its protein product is CASSFYGRGAGELFF. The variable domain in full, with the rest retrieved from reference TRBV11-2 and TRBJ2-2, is EAGVAQSPRYKIIEKRQSVAFWCNPISGHATLYWYQQILGQGPKLLIQFQNNGVVDDSQLPKDRFSAERLKGVDSTLKIQPAKLEDSAVYLCASSFYGRGAGELFFGEGSRLTVL.

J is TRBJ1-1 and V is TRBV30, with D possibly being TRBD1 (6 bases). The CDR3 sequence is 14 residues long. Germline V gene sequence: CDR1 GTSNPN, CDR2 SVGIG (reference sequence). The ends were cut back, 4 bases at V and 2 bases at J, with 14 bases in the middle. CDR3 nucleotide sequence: TGTGCCTGGAACCAGGGGCAGCTAAACACTGAAGCTTTCTTT. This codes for CAWNQGQLNTEAFF.

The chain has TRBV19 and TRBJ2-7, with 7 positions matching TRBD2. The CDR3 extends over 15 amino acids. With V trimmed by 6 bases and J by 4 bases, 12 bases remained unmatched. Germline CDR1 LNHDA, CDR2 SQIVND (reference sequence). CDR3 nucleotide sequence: TGTGCCAGTAGCGACCCCCGCGGGAGTCTTTACGAGCAGTACTTC. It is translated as CASSDPRGSLYEQYF.